These T cell receptor beta chains were read from a single sample in a study of CD8 T cells in Susac syndrome. In TCRdb, the immunoSEQ multiplex PCR reads were re-called with MiXCR into one record per CDR3 protein. In the table there are around 160,000 distinct CDR3 sequences, around 94% of which are singletons. Specimen: CD4+ T cells from PBMCs. The receptors stem from a human donor in good health. Both conserved end residues are part of each CDR3. D genes are given only for firm matches. Where a row states a size, it is once, few, many or the class of an expanded clone; other rows omit it.

>NA|NA|TRBV20-1|TRBJ2-3
CSASREGTDTQYF
TGCAGTGCTAGCAGGGAGGGCACAGATACGCAGTATTTT
>NA|NA|TRBV9|TRBJ2-6
CASSVMAGLSSGANVLTF
TGTGCCAGCAGCGTAATGGCAGGGCTGAGCTCTGGGGCCAACGTCCTGACTTTC
>NA|TRBD2|TRBV5-6|TRBJ2-7
CASARRGTYEQYF
TGTGCCAGCGCCCGGCGGGGGACCTACGAGCAGTACTTC
>NA|TRBD2|TRBV3-1|TRBJ2-5
CASRLAGGETQYF
TGTGCCAGCAGACTAGCGGGTGGGGAGACCCAGTACTTC
>NA|NA|TRBV7-9|TRBJ1-6
CASRSQGGNSPLHF
TGTGCCAGCAGATCCCAGGGCGGCAATTCACCCCTCCACTTT
>NA|NA|TRBV14|TRBJ1-6
CASSQVQGRSPLHF
TGTGCCAGCAGCCAAGTGCAGGGCCGCTCACCCCTCCACTTT
>NA|NA|TRBV3-1|TRBJ2-1
CETTGTPSIEQFF
TGTGAGACGACCGGGACACCGTCTATAGAGCAGTTCTTC
>NA|NA|TRBV20-1|TRBJ2-3
CGCGERADTQYF
TGCGGATGCGGAGAAAGGGCAGATACGCAGTATTTT
>NA|TRBD1|TRBV12-3/TRBV12-4|TRBJ1-2
CASSLLEGAHGYTF
TGTGCCAGCAGTTTACTCGAGGGGGCGCATGGCTACACCTTC
>NA|NA|TRBV9|TRBJ2-7
CASQSLPYEQYF
TGTGCCAGCCAAAGTCTGCCCTACGAGCAGTACTTC
>NA|TRBD1|TRBV15|TRBJ1-2
CATRQGSNPDYGYTF
TGTGCCACCCGACAGGGCAGTAACCCTGACTATGGCTACACCTTC
>NA|NA|TRBV4-3|TRBJ2-7
CASSLGRGGDEQYF
TGCGCCAGCAGCCTGGGCAGGGGAGGGGACGAGCAGTACTTC
>NA|TRBD1|TRBV9|TRBJ2-1
CASSVGEGGGEQFF
TGTGCCAGCAGCGTAGGTGAAGGGGGCGGTGAGCAGTTCTTC
>NA|NA|TRBV4-3|TRBJ2-1
CASSRGLPSSYNEQFF
TGCGCCAGCAGCCGGGGACTTCCAAGCTCCTACAATGAGCAGTTCTTC
>NA|TRBD2|TRBV7-2|TRBJ2-1
CASSLGSGGSYNEQFF
TGTGCCAGCAGCTTAGGATCGGGGGGCTCCTACAATGAGCAGTTCTTC
>NA|NA|TRBV5-6|TRBJ2-1
CASRGGSSRSYNEQFF
TGTGCCAGCAGGGGGGGATCTTCACGGTCCTACAATGAGCAGTTCTTC
>NA|NA|TRBV30|TRBJ2-1
CAWQELNEQFF
TGTGCCTGGCAAGAGCTCAATGAGCAGTTCTTC
>NA|NA|TRBV5-1|TRBJ1-3
CASSPRTVSGNTIYF
TGCGCCAGCAGCCCCCGGACGGTCTCTGGAAACACCATATATTTT
>NA|TRBD2|TRBV9|TRBJ2-3
CASSLLAGHSSTDTQYF
TGTGCCAGCAGCTTACTAGCGGGGCACTCCAGCACAGATACGCAGTATTTT
>NA|NA|TRBV4-3|TRBJ2-1
CASSQEPGPSYNEQFF
TGCGCCAGCAGCCAAGAACCCGGCCCCTCCTACAATGAGCAGTTCTTC
>NA|TRBD2|TRBV29-1|TRBJ2-7
CSVVGGFLFEQYF
TGCAGCGTTGTGGGGGGGTTCCTCTTCGAGCAGTACTTC
>NA|TRBD1|TRBV29-1|TRBJ1-4
CSGGQGNEKLFF
TGCAGCGGTGGACAGGGGAATGAAAAACTGTTTTTT
>NA|TRBD2|TRBV7-2|TRBJ2-5
CASSPWGSGGAVETQYF
TGTGCCAGCAGCCCATGGGGCAGCGGGGGGGCGGTAGAGACCCAGTACTTC
>once|TRBD1|TRBV5-4|TRBJ1-2
CASSTGDRGQEGYTF
TGTGCCAGCAGCACGGGGGACAGGGGGCAGGAAGGCTACACCTTC
>NA|NA|TRBV18|TRBJ1-5
CASSPTGGRRQPQHF
TGTGCCAGCTCCCCGACGGGGGGGCGAAGGCAGCCCCAGCATTTT
>NA|NA|TRBV7-8|TRBJ2-7
CASSPGTAFLSYEQYF
TGTGCCAGCAGCCCGGGGACCGCCTTCTTATCCTACGAGCAGTACTTC
>NA|NA|TRBV4-3|TRBJ2-5
CASSQDPNRKETQYF
TGCGCCAGCAGCCAAGACCCGAACCGCAAAGAGACCCAGTACTTC
>once|NA|TRBV4-2|TRBJ1-3
CASSQDRAAGNTIYF
TGTGCCAGCAGCCAAGACAGGGCGGCTGGAAACACCATATATTTT
>NA|TRBD1|TRBV28|TRBJ1-2
CASETGGKHGYTF
TGTGCCAGCGAGACAGGGGGGAAACATGGCTACACCTTC
>once|TRBD2|TRBV4-2|TRBJ2-3
CASSQDLAGGPTDTQYF
TGTGCCAGCAGCCAAGATTTGGCGGGGGGGCCCACAGATACGCAGTATTTT
>NA|NA|TRBV29-1|TRBJ2-3
CSVPLGDTQYF
TGCAGCGTCCCTCTCGGGGATACGCAGTATTTT
>NA|TRBD2|TRBV12-3/TRBV12-4|TRBJ2-2
CASSLKSSGQNTGELFF
TGTGCCAGCAGTTTAAAGTCTAGCGGACAGAACACCGGGGAGCTGTTTTTT
>NA|TRBD2|TRBV5-4|TRBJ2-1
CASSGTPLGAGGPREQFF
TGTGCCAGCAGCGGCACCCCCCTGGGAGCGGGGGGGCCCCGAGAGCAGTTCTTC